This T cell receptor (beta chain) was captured by sequencing in a study of cytomegalovirus exposure and HLA in healthy donors. Broader study findings: Available immune exposure information was restricted to CMV serostatus only.

The count of this clone is one. What it recognizes is unknown. Deletions cut 3 bases from V and 7 bases from J, with 16 bases between. The CDR3 contains 16 residues. In germline, CDR1 is MNHNY, CDR2 SVGAGI (reference sequence). Vbeta (60) and Jbeta (13) primers were used in the PCR. Sequencing used immunoSEQ multiplex PCR; TCRdb keeps in-frame clones, though not all of them. Of roughly 190,000 clones listed, more than 65% were seen once; the top ten hold roughly 3%. This receptor was obtained from a female donor in good health and CMV-seronegative. The V call is TRBV6-6, the J call TRBJ1-6, with a weak D call TRBD1 (5 bases). Sequenced input: PBMCs. The CDR3 bases are TGTGCCAGCAGTTATGGGGCGGGGGGAGGCAATTCACCCCTCCACTTT. Translated, it gives CASSYGAGGGNSPLHF.